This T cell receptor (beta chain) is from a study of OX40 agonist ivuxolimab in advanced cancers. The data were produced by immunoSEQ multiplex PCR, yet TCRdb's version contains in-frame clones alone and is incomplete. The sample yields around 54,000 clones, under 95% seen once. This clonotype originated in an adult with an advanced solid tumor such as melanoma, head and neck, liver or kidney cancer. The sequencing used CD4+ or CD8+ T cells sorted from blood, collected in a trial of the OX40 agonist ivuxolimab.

CDR3 protein: CASSLDGAASSYNEQFF. The CDR3 DNA reads as TGTGCCAGCAGCTTAGATGGGGCGGCATCCTCCTACAATGAGCAGTTCTTC. The rearrangement uses TRBV11-2 and TRBJ2-1, with a tentative D call TRBD1 (5 bases). Germline values: CDR1 SGHAT, CDR2 FQNNGV. Trimming took 0 bases from V and 0 from J, leaving 12 bases between them. The CDR3 runs 17 residues. Full variable domain (missing parts from reference TRBV11-2 and TRBJ2-1): EAGVAQSPRYKIIEKRQSVAFWCNPISGHATLYWYQQILGQGPKLLIQFQNNGVVDDSQLPKDRFSAERLKGVDSTLKIQPAKLEDSAVYLCASSLDGAASSYNEQFFGPGTRLTVL.